This TCR beta chain is from a study of blood T cell repertoires in COVID-19. Background on the study: Samples representing acute and convalescent COVID-19 were sourced from the United States, Italy and Spain. Sources were T cells, B-cell-depleted T cells, or PBMCs; the material itself was cDNA or gDNA.

In the original workflow: From reference gene primer amplification, estimates of nucleated cell counts were derived. Profiling relied on immunoSEQ multiplex PCR, and the TCRdb table lists in-frame clones only, not all of them. That table gives V, J and clone size, and the DNA gave D and trimming. The sample comprises roughly 180,000 clones, 94% of which are singletons, and approximately 0.69% rests with the top ten. The V gene lost 4 bases and the J gene lost 4 bases, with 10 bases spanning the gap. The CDR3 is 13 residues long. Recruited during active infection, patients (from Seattle) were subsequently followed longitudinally.

This receptor was taken from a man aged 25 to 45 with COVID-19, enrolled during active disease. The sequencing sample was made of peripheral blood. This rearrangement joins TRBV12-3 or TRBV12-4 to TRBJ1-2; maybe TRBD1 (6 bases). The DNA for the CDR3 is TGTGCCAGCAGTTCCGGGACACGCTATGGCTACACCTTC. Translation: CASSSGTRYGYTF.